This T cell receptor (beta chain) was captured in a study of identical twins. The germline gives CDR1 MNHEY, CDR2 SMNVEV (reference sequence). Unmatched junction bases numbered 4, after V lost 4 bases and J lost 2 bases. There are 15 residues in the CDR3. TCRdb redid the calling of the 5' RACE reads with MiXCR, one entry per CDR3 protein. The repertoire holds some 1,600,000 distinct CDR3 sequences, with around a third as singletons. V gene TRBV27 combines with J gene TRBJ2-1, with 8 bases lining up with TRBD2. Sequencing used cord blood. The sequence came from a newborn girl in good health. Here the CDR3 DNA reads TGTGCCAGCAGTTCTAAGGGACTAGCCTACAATGAGCAGTTCTTC. This gives the protein CASSSKGLAYNEQFF.